This passage covers 2 T cell receptor beta chains from one sample sequenced in a study of T cells in Graves' hyperthyroidism and ophthalmopathy. RNA transcripts were the template for amplifying TCR beta CDR3 regions. A set of HTBI primers served as the primers for a first-round RT-PCR of the TCR CDR3. TCRdb passed the multiplex PCR reads through MiXCR, listing each CDR3 protein once. The sample gives 500,000 to 800,000 distinct CDR3 sequences, 45% of which show up once; approximately 7.2% is in the top ten. Sequences were obtained from peripheral blood or thyroid tissue (not recorded which). All receptors derive from an adult man with Graves' disease, either hyperthyroidism or ophthalmopathy (not recorded which).

The V gene is TRBV20-1, the J gene TRBJ2-7, with TRBD1 matching over 7 bases. CDR3 length equals 14 residues. Per germline, CDR1 DFQATT and CDR2 SNEGSKA (reference sequence). V was clipped by 7 bases and J by 5 bases; unmatched bases: 14. The CDR3 here is CSGSGQAPFDEQYF. CDR3 coding DNA: TGCAGTGGATCCGGACAGGCCCCCTTTGACGAGCAGTACTTC.

The rearrangement links TRBV20-1 to TRBJ1-6; TRBD1 is a possible D gene (6 bases). V lost 1 base and J 7 bases, leaving 17 bases between the germline ends. CDR1 is DFQATT, CDR2 SNEGSKA, per germline (reference sequence). The CDR3 runs to 16 residues. For the CDR3, the DNA is TGCAGTGCTAGAGTTGGTGGGGGACACCCGAATTCACCCCTCCACTTT. Protein sequence: CSARVGGGHPNSPLHF.